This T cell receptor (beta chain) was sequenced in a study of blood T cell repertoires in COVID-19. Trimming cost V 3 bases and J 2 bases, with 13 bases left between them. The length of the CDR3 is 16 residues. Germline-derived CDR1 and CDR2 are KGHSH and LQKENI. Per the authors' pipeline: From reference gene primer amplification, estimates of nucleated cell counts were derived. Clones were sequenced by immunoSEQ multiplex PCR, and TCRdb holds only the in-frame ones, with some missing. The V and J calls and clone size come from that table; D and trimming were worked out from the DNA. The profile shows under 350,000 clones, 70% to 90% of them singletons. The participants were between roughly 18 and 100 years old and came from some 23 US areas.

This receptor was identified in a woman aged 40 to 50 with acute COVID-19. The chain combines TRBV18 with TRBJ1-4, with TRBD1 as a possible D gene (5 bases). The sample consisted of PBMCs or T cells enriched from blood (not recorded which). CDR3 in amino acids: CASSPAGFSTNEKLFF. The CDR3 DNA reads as TGTGCCAGCTCACCCGCAGGGTTTTCGACTAATGAAAAACTGTTTTTT.